This TCR beta chain was captured in a study of shared clonotypes between healthy human individuals. Overall study results and limits: Non-shared clonotypes had lower generation probabilities than those shared by all four donors. Several donors held about 5% of naive CD4 clonotypes in common.

The naive CD8 fraction comprised CD45RO-negative cells positively selected for CCR7 and excluded terminally differentiated effector memory CD45RA+ cells. As concerns this clone: As yet, its antigen is unknown. An end of the junction differs from the germline gene, which may be a read error.

The germline gives CDR1 SSHAT, CDR2 FNYEAQ (reference sequence). This CDR3 comprises 13 residues. The authors ran the assay at deep level. Repertoires were generated with immunoSEQ multiplex PCR, while TCRdb's copy carries only in-frame clones and drops some. The sample carries millions of clones, roughly 94% recorded once. The clonotype originates from a man aged 18 to 29 in good health. The rearrangement uses TRBV7-7 and TRBJ2-7; TRBD1 might be the D (6 bases). The sample taken for sequencing was naive CD8+ T cells sorted from blood. This CDR3 reads CASSLHREYEQYF. Written as DNA, the CDR3 is TGTGCTAGCAGCCTTCACAGGGAGTACGAGCAGTACTTC.